This T cell receptor beta chain was sequenced for a study of CD8 T cells in Susac syndrome. RNA amounts of about 0.5 to 1 ug underwent reverse transcription with random hexamers. A multiplex approach, immunoSEQ multiplex PCR, amplified TCR beta CDR3 across 54 Vbeta and 13 Jbeta. TCRdb re-analysed the immunoSEQ multiplex PCR reads in MiXCR, keeping a single row per CDR3 protein. The repertoire holds tens of thousands of distinct CDR3 sequences, with 93% as singletons. This CDR3 region has 17 residues. CDR1 and CDR2 (germline): SGHRS, YFSETQ. The V gene end was trimmed by 2 bases and the J gene end by 6 bases; junction bases not matched to a gene: 12. Whole-study results and caveats: As acknowledged by the study, its TCR sequencing and HLA analysis included a relatively small number of individuals.

CD8+ and CD4+ blood T cells underwent TCR beta sequencing. TEMRA cells were FACS-enriched, while CD8+ and CD4+ T cells were negatively isolated. Comments on this clonotype: Its antigen is not identified.

The sample consisted of CD8+ T cells from PBMCs. The TCR sequence derives from a human donor with multiple sclerosis. This chain links TRBV5-1 with TRBJ2-2; 8 nucleotides agree with TRBD2. CDR3 amino acids: CASSFGVAGPVAGELFF. In DNA, the CDR3 is TGCGCCAGCAGCTTCGGGGTAGCGGGGCCGGTCGCCGGGGAGCTGTTTTTT. Together with reference TRBV5-1 and TRBJ2-2, the CDR3 gives the full variable domain: KAGVTQTPRYLIKTRGQQVTLSCSPISGHRSVSWYQQTPGQGLQFLFEYFSETQRNKGNFPGRFSGRQFSNSRSEMNVSTLELGDSALYLCASSFGVAGPVAGELFFGEGSRLTVL.